This T cell receptor beta chain was identified during a study of blood T cell repertoires in COVID-19. On the study more broadly: COVID-19 samples, acute and convalescent, were from the United States, Italy and Spain. T cells, B-cell-depleted T cells, or PBMCs provided the cDNA or gDNA that served as material.

Original processing methods: Nucleated cell number was recorded as an estimate derived from reference gene primer amplification. Clones were sequenced by immunoSEQ multiplex PCR, and TCRdb holds only the in-frame ones, with some missing. The DNA was the basis for D and trimming; V, J and clone size are from that table. The sample holds tens of thousands of clones, about 78% seen once. V lost 3 bases and J lost 1, with 10 bases in between. The germline V gene encodes CDR1 KGHSH and CDR2 LQKENI. The CDR3 has 14 amino acids. The sequenced sample was peripheral blood. This chain links TRBV18 with TRBJ2-7; a weak D match, TRBD1 (7 bases). The origin of this receptor is a man older than 75 with acute or convalescent COVID-19. CDR3 in DNA: TGTGCCAGCTCACCGCAGGGGGGATCCTACGAGCAGTACTTC. Protein product: CASSPQGGSYEQYF.